The TCR beta chain described here comes from a study of shared clonotypes between healthy human individuals. Trimming at V came to 4 bases and at J to 1 base, leaving 1 base not matched to a gene. This CDR3 region has 13 residues. In germline, CDR1 is SQVTM, CDR2 ANQGSEA. In its sample, this clone was seen many times. Within the sample, other DNA sequences also encode this same CDR3. Template for every sorted-subset replicate PCR totaled about 0.2 ug DNA, approximately 30,000 T cell genomes. Profiled with immunoSEQ multiplex PCR; TCRdb holds only in-frame clones, not every one. This table has about 980,000 clones, around three quarters appearing once.

The source material was memory CD4+ T cells sorted from blood. The subset denotes: CD45RA-negative fraction. This clonotype was sampled from a man aged 18-30 years in good health. This chain joins TRBV29-1 and TRBJ2-7; 10 positions agree with TRBD2. CDR3 coding DNA: TGCAGCGTTGGGACTAGCGGATCCTACGAGCAGTACTTC. It codes for CSVGTSGSYEQYF.